A selection of T cell receptor beta chains follows, all from one sample in a study of blood T cell repertoires in COVID-19. Clones were read by immunoSEQ multiplex PCR, and TCRdb kept only the in-frame ones, dropping some. The sample lists roughly 140,000 clones; 84% were seen once. Sequencing used peripheral blood. The receptors here all came from a woman in her forties or fifties in a cohort sampled during active or convalescent COVID-19. Both conserved end residues are part of each CDR3. The order of the fields is V gene, clone size, CDR3 protein. For some rows the clone size is stated as once, few or many, or as a class when expanded; others skip it.

TRBV7-9,medium-sized,CASSLMMGQPYGYTF
TRBV11-2,once,CASSLTGLAGVVSDTQYF
TRBV5-1,-,CASRPGQLNTEAFF
TRBV18,-,CASSPQGGTEAFF
TRBV5-6,-,CASSSGQSLYGYTF
TRBV30,-,CACTTGPGNTIYF
TRBV6-6,few,CASTASGGATYEQYF
TRBV7-9,-,CASSGDLNNQPQHF
TRBV12-3/TRBV12-4,-,CASSLGGVNEQFF
TRBV30,-,CAWSVTGAGNTIYF
TRBV29-1,few,CSVADRGYNEQFF
TRBV10-1,once,CASSESIQANTEAFF
TRBV5-5,-,CASSLWTGGRGTDTQYF
TRBV6-6,-,CASSSGTPDYNSPLHF
TRBV4-1,-,CASSHSLESYEQYF
TRBV11-2,-,CASSVGQGPYNEQFF
TRBV5-4,-,CASSARLIQETQYF
TRBV10-3,-,CAISEPIDYGYTF
TRBV30,-,CAWAPGTYKGETQYF
TRBV30,-,CAWRRRDTYSPLHF
TRBV7-2,-,CASSLRLDNEQFF
TRBV10-3,-,CAITERSSGANVLTF
TRBV5-1,-,CASSFEGGGPTYEQYF
TRBV24-1,-,CATSDPGGSTDTQYF
TRBV2,-,CASSTIGTPYGYTF
TRBV28,few,CASSRPGGETQYF
TRBV13,-,CASSLGEGLDYGYTF
TRBV7-6,-,CASSLSDFGTDTQYF
TRBV6-5,-,CASRTSGGGDTQYF
TRBV19,-,CASSIAGVAQETQYF
TRBV5-1,once,CASSGGQGAEKLFF
TRBV10-3,-,CAISESGSSPLHF
TRBV5-6,-,CASSLAWVLTGGDTQYF
TRBV3-1/TRBV3-2,-,CASSPDAGNEKLFF
TRBV19,-,CASMGRGQSGNTIYF
TRBV12-5,-,CASGPPNEQYF
TRBV7-2,-,CASSAGTGRTEAFF
TRBV30,-,CAWSVHGTGGILKQPQHF
TRBV10-3,-,CAIRPGQGAYEQYF
TRBV19,-,CASSDRPNSNQPQHF